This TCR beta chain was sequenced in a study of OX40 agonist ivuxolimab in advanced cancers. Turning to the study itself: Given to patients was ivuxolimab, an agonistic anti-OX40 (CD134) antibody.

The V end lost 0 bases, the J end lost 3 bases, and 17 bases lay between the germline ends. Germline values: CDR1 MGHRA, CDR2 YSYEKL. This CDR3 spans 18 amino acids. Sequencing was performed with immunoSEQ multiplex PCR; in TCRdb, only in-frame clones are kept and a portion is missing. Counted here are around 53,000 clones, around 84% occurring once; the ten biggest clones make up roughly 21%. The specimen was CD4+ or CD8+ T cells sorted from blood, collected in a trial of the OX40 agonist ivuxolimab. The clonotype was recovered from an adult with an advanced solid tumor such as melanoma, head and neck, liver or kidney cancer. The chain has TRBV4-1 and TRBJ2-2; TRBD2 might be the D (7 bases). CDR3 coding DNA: TGCGCCAGCAGCCAAGAGGCGGCGGGGGCCCGGGACACCGGGGAGCTGTTTTTT. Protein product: CASSQEAAGARDTGELFF.